The 14 T cell receptor beta chains reported below all come from one sample, sequenced in a study of PD-L1 blockade in urothelial cancer. Method: immunoSEQ multiplex PCR; TCRdb's copy keeps in-frame clones and lacks some. The sample has fewer than 30,000 clones, approximately 81% seen once. The specimen comprised PBMCs, sampled around atezolizumab (anti-PD-L1) treatment. The receptors here all came from a man between 65 and 85 years old with urothelial cancer.

The rearrangement joins TRBV27 to TRBJ2-5; D is perhaps TRBD2 (6 bases). CDR1 MNHEY and CDR2 SMNVEV come from the germline V gene (reference sequence). V gave up 3 bases and J gave up 5 bases, with 16 bases separating them. CDR3 length: 15 residues. CDR3 nucleotides: TGTGCCAGCAGTTTCTCACTAGCTCCAATGGAGACCCAGTACTTC. This translates into CASSFSLAPMETQYF.

This chain joins TRBV6-1 and TRBJ2-7; 13 bases agree with TRBD2. The V gene's germline CDR1 is MNHNS and CDR2 SASEGT. CDR3 length: 15 residues. The V gene end was trimmed by 4 bases and the J gene end by 4 bases; junction bases not matched to a gene: 4. Written as DNA, the CDR3 is TGTGCCAGCAGTGCGGGACTAGCGGGGACTTACGAGCAGTACTTC. As protein: CASSAGLAGTYEQYF.

V usage is TRBV7-9 and J usage is TRBJ1-1, with a possible D match to TRBD1 (5 bases). The CDR3 totals 14 residues. Deletions cut 6 bases from V and 4 bases from J, with 15 bases between. CDR1 is SEHNR, CDR2 FQNEAQ, per germline (reference sequence). CDR3 nucleotides: TGTGCCAGCAGTTTTCAGGGCGTCGGCACTGAAGCTTTCTTT. Protein: CASSFQGVGTEAFF.

DNA of the CDR3: TGTGCCAGTAGTGACCGGGTCGTTAATGAAAAACTGTTTTTT. Its protein is CASSDRVVNEKLFF. This sequence joins TRBV19 and TRBJ1-4; the D is unclear. V dropped 5 bases and J dropped 4 bases, with 11 bases sitting between them. The CDR3 totals 14 residues. Germline values: CDR1 LNHDA, CDR2 SQIVND (reference sequence).

A single count supports this clone. V is TRBV6-1 and J is TRBJ1-1, with 7 bases lining up with TRBD1. From germline, CDR1 is MNHNS and CDR2 SASEGT. The CDR3 contains 14 residues. The V segment lost 2 bases and the J segment 1 base; nucleotides outside the gene matches: 1. Here the CDR3 DNA reads TGTGCCAGCAGTGAATACAGGGGGAACACTGAAGCTTTCTTT. It codes for CASSEYRGNTEAFF.

The chain has TRBV18 and TRBJ1-5, with 8 bases fitting TRBD1. Germline V CDR1 and CDR2: KGHSH, LQKENI. This CDR3 is built from 16 residues. V was clipped by 4 bases and J by 3 bases; unmatched bases: 8. The CDR3 region has the DNA TGTGCCAGCTCACTTACCGGGACAGGTACCAATCAGCCCCAGCATTTT. Translation: CASSLTGTGTNQPQHF.

The chain links TRBV28 to TRBJ1-5, with D tentatively TRBD1 (5 bases). Per germline, CDR1 MDHEN and CDR2 SYDVKM. The germline V and J ends were trimmed by 4 bases and 0 bases, with 7 bases remaining between them. This CDR3 contains 14 residues. The CDR3 protein is CASSSDISNQPQHF. The DNA for the CDR3 is TGTGCCAGCAGTTCGGACATTAGCAATCAGCCCCAGCATTTT. The whole variable domain, remainder taken from reference TRBV28 and TRBJ1-5, is DVKVTQSSRYLVKRTGEKVFLECVQDMDHENMFWYRQDPGLGLRLIYFSYDVKMKEKGDIPEGYSVSREKKERFSLILESASTNQTSMYLCASSSDISNQPQHFGDGTRLSIL.

V usage is TRBV5-1 and J usage is TRBJ2-7, with 7 bases lining up with TRBD2. Trimming took 5 bases from V and 2 from J; bases not matched to a gene: 10. CDR3 size: 15 residues. Germline loops: CDR1 SGHRS, CDR2 YFSETQ. CDR3 region: CASSLSGGGAYEQYF. The CDR3 bases are TGCGCCAGCAGTTTATCGGGGGGAGGCGCCTACGAGCAGTACTTC.

This chain joins TRBV5-1 and TRBJ1-1; TRBD1 matches 7 bases. The CDR3 has 16 amino acids. CDR1 and CDR2 from the germline V gene are SGHRS and YFSETQ. V shed 5 bases and J 4 bases; nucleotides not matched to a gene: 14. CDR3 bases: TGCGCCAGCAGTTTCACAGGGGAGCGGGTGAGCACTGAAGCTTTCTTT. Translating it yields CASSFTGERVSTEAFF.

The V call is TRBV5-6, the J call TRBJ1-1; no clear D. The CDR3 loop spans 12 amino acids. V lost 1 base to trimming and J lost 9 bases, with 10 bases between them. The V gene's germline CDR1 is SGHDT and CDR2 YYEEEE. In DNA form, the CDR3 reads TGTGCCAGCAGCTTGCCTGGAGCTCAAGCTTTCTTT. Its protein is CASSLPGAQAFF.

This chain uses TRBV7-2 with TRBJ2-2; TRBD2 agrees at 12 bases. Germline CDR1 and CDR2: SGHTA and FQGNSA. The CDR3 spans 15 residues. With 5 bases clipped from V and 9 bases from J, the junction kept 7 bases outside the gene matches. In nucleotides, the CDR3 is TGTGCCAGCAGCCCGGCTAGCGGGAGGGACAGGGAGCTGTTTTTT. Translated, it gives CASSPASGRDRELFF.

The rearrangement uses TRBV5-8 and TRBJ1-4, with TRBD1 identical over 8 bases. CDR1 and CDR2 from the germline V gene are SGHTS and YDEGEE. This CDR3 contains 15 residues. Germline trimming cut 3 bases from V and 3 bases from J; bases unmatched to any gene: 4. In DNA, the CDR3 is TGTGCCAGCAGCTCCGGACAGGGATCTAATGAAAAACTGTTTTTT. It specifies CASSSGQGSNEKLFF. Together with reference TRBV5-8 and TRBJ1-4, the CDR3 gives the full variable domain: EAGVTQSPTHLIKTRGQQATLRCSPISGHTSVYWYQQALGLGLQFLLWYDEGEERNRGNFPPRFSGRQFPNYSSELNVNALELEDSALYLCASSSGQGSNEKLFFGSGTQLSVL.

The chain carries TRBV19 and TRBJ1-5; D call uncertain. From germline, CDR1 is LNHDA and CDR2 SQIVND (reference sequence). With 3 bases removed from V and 6 bases from J, the gap between germline ends came to 9 bases. This CDR3 contains 13 residues. CDR3 DNA: TGTGCCAGTAGTATGGGCCTGAGTCAGCCCCAGCATTTT. This gives the protein CASSMGLSQPQHF.

The CDR3 sequence: CASSLSAQGGNQPQHF. The CDR3 DNA is TGTGCCAGCAGTTTATCAGCCCAGGGGGGCAATCAGCCCCAGCATTTT. The J gene is TRBJ1-5, the V gene TRBV27, with 7 bases lining up with TRBD1. CDR1 is MNHEY and CDR2 is SMNVEV in the germline V gene (reference sequence). The CDR3 contains 16 residues. Trimming took 0 bases from V and 2 from J; bases not matched to a gene: 4.